This T cell receptor beta chain derives from a study of T cell changes during pregnancy in multiple sclerosis. Sequenced by immunoSEQ multiplex PCR; TCRdb stores in-frame clones only, minus some. Of fewer than 55,000 clones listed, about nine tenths were seen once; the top ten hold around 0.5%. V lost 8 bases to trimming and J lost 3 bases; unmatched junction nucleotides: 6. There are 15 residues in the CDR3. CDR1 is MRHNA and CDR2 is SNTAGT in the germline V gene. The chain combines TRBV6-4 with TRBJ2-3; 12 bases agree with TRBD2. This TCR came from a female donor with multiple sclerosis, enrolled in a pregnancy study. The source was CD4+ T cells from peripheral blood mononuclear cells, collected in the third trimester of pregnancy. Written as DNA, the CDR3 is TGTGCCAGCTCCTCTAGCGGGGGGGCAACAGATACGCAGTATTTT. Translating gives CASSSSGGATDTQYF.